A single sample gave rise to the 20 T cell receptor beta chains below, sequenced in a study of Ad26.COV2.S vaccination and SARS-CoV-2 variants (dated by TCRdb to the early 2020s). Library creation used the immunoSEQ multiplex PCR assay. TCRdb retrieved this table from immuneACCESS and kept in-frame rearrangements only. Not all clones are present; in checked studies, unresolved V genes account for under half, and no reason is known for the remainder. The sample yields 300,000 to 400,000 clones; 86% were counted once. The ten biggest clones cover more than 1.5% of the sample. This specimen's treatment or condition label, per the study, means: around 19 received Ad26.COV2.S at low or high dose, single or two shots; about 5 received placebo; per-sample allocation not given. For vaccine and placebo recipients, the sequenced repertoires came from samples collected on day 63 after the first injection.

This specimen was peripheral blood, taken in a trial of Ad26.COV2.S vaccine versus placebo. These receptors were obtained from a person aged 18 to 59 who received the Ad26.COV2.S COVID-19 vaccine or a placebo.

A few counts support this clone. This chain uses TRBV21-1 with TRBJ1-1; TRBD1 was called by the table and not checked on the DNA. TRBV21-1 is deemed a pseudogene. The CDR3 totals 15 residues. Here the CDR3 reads CASSKRTGQNTEAFF. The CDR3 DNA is TGTGCCAGCAGCAAGAGGACAGGTCAGAACACTGAAGCTTTCTTT.

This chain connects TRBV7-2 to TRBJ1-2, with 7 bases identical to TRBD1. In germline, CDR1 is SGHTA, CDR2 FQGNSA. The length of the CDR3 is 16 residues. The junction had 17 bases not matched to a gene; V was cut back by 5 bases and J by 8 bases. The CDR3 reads CASSPQPGQPFGGYTF. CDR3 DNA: TGTGCCAGCAGCCCGCAGCCGGGACAGCCCTTCGGAGGCTACACCTTC.

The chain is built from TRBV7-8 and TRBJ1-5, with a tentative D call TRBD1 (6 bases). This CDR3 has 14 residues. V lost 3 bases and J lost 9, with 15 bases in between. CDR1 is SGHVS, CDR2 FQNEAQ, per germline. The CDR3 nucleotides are TGTGCCAGCAGCTTGGCCGGGGGCGCGTGGCCCCAGCATTTT. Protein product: CASSLAGGAWPQHF.

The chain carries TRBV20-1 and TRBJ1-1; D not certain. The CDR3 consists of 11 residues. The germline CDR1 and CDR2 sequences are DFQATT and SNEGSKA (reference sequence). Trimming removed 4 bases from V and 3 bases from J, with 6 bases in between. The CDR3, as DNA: TGCAGTGCTAATGGTTACACTGAAGCTTTCTTT. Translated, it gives CSANGYTEAFF.

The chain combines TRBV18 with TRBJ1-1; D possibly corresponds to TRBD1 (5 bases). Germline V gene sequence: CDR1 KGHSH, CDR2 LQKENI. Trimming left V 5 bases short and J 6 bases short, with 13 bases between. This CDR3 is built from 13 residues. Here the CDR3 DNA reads TGTGCCAGCTCATGGGACGCAAAACCTGAAGCTTTCTTT. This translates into CASSWDAKPEAFF.

The CDR3 is CASSQARGDRGSNQPQHF. CDR3 bases: TGTGCCAGCAGCCAAGCTAGGGGGGACAGGGGTTCGAATCAGCCCCAGCATTTT. The chain employs TRBV4-2 and TRBJ1-5, with TRBD1 identical over 10 bases. The V segment lost 1 base and the J segment 4 bases; nucleotides outside the gene matches: 10. The CDR3 runs 18 residues. Germline lookup yields CDR1 LGHNA and CDR2 YNFKEQ.

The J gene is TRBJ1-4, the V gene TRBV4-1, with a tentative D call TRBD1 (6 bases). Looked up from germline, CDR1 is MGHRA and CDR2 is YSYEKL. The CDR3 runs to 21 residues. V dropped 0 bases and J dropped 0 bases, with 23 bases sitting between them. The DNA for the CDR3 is TGCGCCAGCAGCCAAGAGAGAACAGACAGGCCGCTGCTTGCAACTAATGAAAAACTGTTTTTT. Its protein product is CASSQERTDRPLLATNEKLFF.

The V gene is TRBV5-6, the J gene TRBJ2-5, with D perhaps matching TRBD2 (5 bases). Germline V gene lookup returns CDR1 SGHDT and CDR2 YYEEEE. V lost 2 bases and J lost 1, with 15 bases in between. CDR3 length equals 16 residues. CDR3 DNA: TGTGCCAGCAGCTTATCCTACGGGAAGGGCCAAGAGACCCAGTACTTC. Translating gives CASSLSYGKGQETQYF.

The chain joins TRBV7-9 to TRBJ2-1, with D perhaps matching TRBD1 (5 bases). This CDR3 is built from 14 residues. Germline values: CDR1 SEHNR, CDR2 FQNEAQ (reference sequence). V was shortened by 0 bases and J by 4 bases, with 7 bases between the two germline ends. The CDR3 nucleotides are TGTGCCAGCAGCTTAGCGGGGCAGTACAATGAGCAGTTCTTC. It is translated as CASSLAGQYNEQFF.

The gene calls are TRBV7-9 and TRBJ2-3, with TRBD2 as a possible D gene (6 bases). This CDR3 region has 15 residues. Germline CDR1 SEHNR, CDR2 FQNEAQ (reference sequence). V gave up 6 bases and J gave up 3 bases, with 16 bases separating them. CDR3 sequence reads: CASSSTGGRTDTQYF. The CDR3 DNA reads TGTGCCAGCAGTTCTACTGGGGGGAGGACAGATACGCAGTATTTT.

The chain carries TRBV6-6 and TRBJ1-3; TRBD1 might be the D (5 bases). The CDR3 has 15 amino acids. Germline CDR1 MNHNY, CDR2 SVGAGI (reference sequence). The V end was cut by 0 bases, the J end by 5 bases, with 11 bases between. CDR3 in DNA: TGTGCCAGCAGTTACTCGCAGGGATATAGAAACACCATATATTTT. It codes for CASSYSQGYRNTIYF.

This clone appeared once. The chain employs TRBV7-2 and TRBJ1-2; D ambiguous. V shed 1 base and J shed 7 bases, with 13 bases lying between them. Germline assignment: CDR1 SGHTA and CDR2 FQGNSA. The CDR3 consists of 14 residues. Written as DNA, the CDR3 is TGTGCCAGCAGCTTAGGGTCGACGCTGAGTGGCTACACCTTC. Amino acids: CASSLGSTLSGYTF.

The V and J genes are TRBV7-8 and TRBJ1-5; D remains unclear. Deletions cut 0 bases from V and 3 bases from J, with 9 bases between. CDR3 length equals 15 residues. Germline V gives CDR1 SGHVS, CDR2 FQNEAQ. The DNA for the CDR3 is TGTGCCAGCAGCTTAGCGTGGCCCTCCAATCAGCCCCAGCATTTT. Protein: CASSLAWPSNQPQHF.

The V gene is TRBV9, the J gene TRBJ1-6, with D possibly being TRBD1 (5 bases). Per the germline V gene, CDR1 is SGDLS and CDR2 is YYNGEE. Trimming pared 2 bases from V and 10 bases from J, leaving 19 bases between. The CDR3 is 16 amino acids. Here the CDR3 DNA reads TGTGCCAGCAGCGTGGGATCAGGGTCGGTAGAATCACCCCTCCACTTT. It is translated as CASSVGSGSVESPLHF. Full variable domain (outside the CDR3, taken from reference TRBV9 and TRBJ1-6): DSGVTQTPKHLITATGQRVTLRCSPRSGDLSVYWYQQSLDQGLQFLIQYYNGEERAKGNILERFSAQQFPDLHSELNLSSLELGDSALYFCASSVGSGSVESPLHFGNGTRLTVT.

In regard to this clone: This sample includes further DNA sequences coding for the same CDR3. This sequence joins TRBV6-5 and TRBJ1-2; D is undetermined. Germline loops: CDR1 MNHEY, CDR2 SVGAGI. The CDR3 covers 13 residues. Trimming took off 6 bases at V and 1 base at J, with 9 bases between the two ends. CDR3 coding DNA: TGTGCCAGCAGCTACGGTGTTAACTATGGCTACACCTTC. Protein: CASSYGVNYGYTF.

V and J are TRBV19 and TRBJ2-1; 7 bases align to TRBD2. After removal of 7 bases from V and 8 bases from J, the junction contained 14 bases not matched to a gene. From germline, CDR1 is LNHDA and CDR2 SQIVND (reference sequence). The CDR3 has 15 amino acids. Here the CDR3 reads CASKTTGLPGDEQFF. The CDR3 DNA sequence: TGTGCCAGTAAGACCACGGGACTACCTGGGGATGAGCAGTTCTTC.

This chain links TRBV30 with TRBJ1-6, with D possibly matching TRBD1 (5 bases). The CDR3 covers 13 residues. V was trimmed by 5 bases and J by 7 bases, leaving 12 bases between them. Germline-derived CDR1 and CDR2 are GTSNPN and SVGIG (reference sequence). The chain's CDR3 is CAWAGTENSPLHF. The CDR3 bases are TGTGCCTGGGCCGGGACTGAAAATTCACCCCTCCACTTT.

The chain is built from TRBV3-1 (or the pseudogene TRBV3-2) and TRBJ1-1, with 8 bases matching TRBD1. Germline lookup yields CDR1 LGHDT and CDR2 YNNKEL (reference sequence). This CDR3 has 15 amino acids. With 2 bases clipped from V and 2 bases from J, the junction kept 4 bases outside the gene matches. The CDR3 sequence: CASSQQGAGNTEAFF. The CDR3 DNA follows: TGTGCCAGCAGCCAACAGGGGGCGGGAAACACTGAAGCTTTCTTT.

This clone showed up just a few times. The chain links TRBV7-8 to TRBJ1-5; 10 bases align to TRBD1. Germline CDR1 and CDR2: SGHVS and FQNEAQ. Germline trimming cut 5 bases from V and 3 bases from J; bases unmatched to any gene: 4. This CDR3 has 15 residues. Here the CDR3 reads CASSGQGGFNQPQHF. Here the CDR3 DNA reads TGTGCCAGCAGCGGACAGGGGGGCTTCAATCAGCCCCAGCATTTT. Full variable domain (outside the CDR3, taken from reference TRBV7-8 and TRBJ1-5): GAGVSQSPRYKVAKRGQDVALRCDPISGHVSLFWYQQALGQGPEFLTYFQNEAQLDKSGLPSDRFFAERPEGSVSTLKIQRTQQEDSAVYLCASSGQGGFNQPQHFGDGTRLSIL.

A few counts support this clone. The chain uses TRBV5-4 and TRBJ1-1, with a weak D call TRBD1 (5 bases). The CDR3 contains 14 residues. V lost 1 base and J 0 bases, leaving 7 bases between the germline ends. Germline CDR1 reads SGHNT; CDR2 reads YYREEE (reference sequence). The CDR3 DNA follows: TGTGCCAGCAGCTTGCCGGGGCTGAACACTGAAGCTTTCTTT. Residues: CASSLPGLNTEAFF.